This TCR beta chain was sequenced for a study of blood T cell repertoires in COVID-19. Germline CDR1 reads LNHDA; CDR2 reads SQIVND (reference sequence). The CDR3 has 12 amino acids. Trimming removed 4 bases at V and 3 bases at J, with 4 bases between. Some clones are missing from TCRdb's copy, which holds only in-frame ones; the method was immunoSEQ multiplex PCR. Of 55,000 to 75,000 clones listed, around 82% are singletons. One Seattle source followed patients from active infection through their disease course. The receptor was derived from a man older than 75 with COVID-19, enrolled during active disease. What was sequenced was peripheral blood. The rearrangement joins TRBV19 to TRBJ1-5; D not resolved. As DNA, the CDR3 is TGTGCCAGTAGTACCCTCAATCAGCCCCAGCATTTT. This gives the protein CASSTLNQPQHF.